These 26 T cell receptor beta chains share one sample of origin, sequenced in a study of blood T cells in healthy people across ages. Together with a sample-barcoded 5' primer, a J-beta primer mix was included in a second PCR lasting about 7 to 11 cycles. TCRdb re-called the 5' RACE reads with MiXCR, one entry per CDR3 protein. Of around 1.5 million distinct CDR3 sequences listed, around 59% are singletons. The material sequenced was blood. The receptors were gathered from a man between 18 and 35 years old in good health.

The CDR3 bases are TGCGCCAGCAGCAATTCGGGACAGAACCCCTACAATGAGCAGTTCTTC. Translating gives CASSNSGQNPYNEQFF. This chain connects TRBV5-1 to TRBJ2-1; TRBD1 matches 7 bases. Germline-derived CDR1 and CDR2 are SGHRS and YFSETQ. The CDR3 consists of 16 residues. The J segment lost 2 bases and the V segment lost 4 bases, leaving 9 bases of the junction unmatched.

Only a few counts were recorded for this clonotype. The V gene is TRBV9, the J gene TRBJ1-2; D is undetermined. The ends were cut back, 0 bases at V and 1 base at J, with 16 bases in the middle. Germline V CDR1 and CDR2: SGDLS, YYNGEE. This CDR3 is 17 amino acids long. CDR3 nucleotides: TGTGCCAGCAGCGTAGGGGCTCGGGCCTCGGGTAACTATGGCTACACCTTC. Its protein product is CASSVGARASGNYGYTF. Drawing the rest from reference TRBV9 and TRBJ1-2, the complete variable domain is DSGVTQTPKHLITATGQRVTLRCSPRSGDLSVYWYQQSLDQGLQFLIQYYNGEERAKGNILERFSAQQFPDLHSELNLSSLELGDSALYFCASSVGARASGNYGYTFGSGTRLTVV.

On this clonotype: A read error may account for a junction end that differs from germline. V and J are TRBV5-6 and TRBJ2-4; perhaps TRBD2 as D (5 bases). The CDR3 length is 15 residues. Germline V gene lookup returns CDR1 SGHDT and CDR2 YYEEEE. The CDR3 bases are TGTACCAGCAGTTACTTTCCGGGGGCCAAAAACATTCAGTACTTC. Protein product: CTSSYFPGAKNIQYF.

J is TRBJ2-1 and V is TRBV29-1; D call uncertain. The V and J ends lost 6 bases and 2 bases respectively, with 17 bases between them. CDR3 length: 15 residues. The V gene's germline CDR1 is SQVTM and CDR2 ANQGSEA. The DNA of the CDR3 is TGCAGCGTACCGGGTTCCACAGAAACCTACAATGAGCAGTTCTTC. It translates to CSVPGSTETYNEQFF.

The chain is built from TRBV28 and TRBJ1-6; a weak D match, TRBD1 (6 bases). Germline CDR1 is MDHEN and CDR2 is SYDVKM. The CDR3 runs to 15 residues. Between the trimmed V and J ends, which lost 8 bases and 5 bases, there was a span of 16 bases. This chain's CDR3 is CASQRGLSHNSPLHF. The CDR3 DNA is TGTGCCAGCCAACGGGGGCTCTCTCATAATTCACCCCTCCACTTT.

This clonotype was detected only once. The DNA for the CDR3 is TGCAGTGCTAGTGGACAGGGCGATCAGCCCCAGCATTTT. Protein sequence: CSASGQGDQPQHF. This sequence joins TRBV20-1 and TRBJ1-5, with 8 positions matching TRBD1. The CDR3 length is 13 residues. V was pared by 3 bases and J by 5 bases, with 3 bases of the junction left unmatched. Germline V gives CDR1 DFQATT, CDR2 SNEGSKA (reference sequence).

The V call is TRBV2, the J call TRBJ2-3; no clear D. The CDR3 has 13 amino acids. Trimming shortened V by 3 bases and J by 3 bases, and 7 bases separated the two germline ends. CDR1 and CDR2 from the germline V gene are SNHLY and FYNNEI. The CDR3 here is CASSEMGTDTQYF. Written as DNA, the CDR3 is TGTGCCAGCAGTGAGATGGGGACAGATACGCAGTATTTT.

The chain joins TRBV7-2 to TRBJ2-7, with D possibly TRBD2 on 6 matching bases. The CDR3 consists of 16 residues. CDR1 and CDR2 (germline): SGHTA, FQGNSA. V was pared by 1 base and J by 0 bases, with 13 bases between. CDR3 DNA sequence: TGTGCCAGCAGCTTAGGGGGCGGGGTGACCTCCTACGAGCAGTACTTC. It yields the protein CASSLGGGVTSYEQYF.

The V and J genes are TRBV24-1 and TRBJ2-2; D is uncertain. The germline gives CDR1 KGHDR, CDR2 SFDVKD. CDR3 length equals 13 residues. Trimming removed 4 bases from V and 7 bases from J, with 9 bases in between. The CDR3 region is CATSEGRVGELFF. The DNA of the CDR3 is TGTGCCACCAGTGAGGGAAGGGTCGGGGAGCTGTTTTTT.

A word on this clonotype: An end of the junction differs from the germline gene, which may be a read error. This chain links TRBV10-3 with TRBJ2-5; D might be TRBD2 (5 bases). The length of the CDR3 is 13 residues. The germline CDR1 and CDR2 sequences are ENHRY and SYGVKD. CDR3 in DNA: TGTACCATCAGTGAGGGCAGTCAAGAGACCCAGTACTTC. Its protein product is CTISEGSQETQYF.

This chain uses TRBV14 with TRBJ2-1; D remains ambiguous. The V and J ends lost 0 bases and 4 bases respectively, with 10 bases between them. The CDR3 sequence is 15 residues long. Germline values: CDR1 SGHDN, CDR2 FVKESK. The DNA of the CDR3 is TGTGCCAGCAGCCAAGAGGGCAGGATGTACAATGAGCAGTTCTTC. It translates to CASSQEGRMYNEQFF. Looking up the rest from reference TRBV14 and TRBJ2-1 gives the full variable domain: EAGVTQFPSHSVIEKGQTVTLRCDPISGHDNLYWYRRVMGKEIKFLLHFVKESKQDESGMPNNRFLAERTGGTYSTLKVQPAELEDSGVYFCASSQEGRMYNEQFFGPGTRLTVL.

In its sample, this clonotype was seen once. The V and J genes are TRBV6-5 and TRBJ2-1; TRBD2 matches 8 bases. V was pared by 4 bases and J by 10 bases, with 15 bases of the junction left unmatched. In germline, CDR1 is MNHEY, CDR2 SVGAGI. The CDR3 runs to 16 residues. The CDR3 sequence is CASSLNSGGVTGEQFF. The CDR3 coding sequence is TGTGCCAGCAGTTTGAACAGCGGGGGCGTCACAGGGGAGCAGTTCTTC.

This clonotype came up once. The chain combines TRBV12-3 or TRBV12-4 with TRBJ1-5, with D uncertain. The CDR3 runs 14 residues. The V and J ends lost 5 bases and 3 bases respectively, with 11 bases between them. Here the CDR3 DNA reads TGTGCCAGCAGTCTTCAGGTTTACAATCAGCCCCAGCATTTT. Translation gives CASSLQVYNQPQHF.

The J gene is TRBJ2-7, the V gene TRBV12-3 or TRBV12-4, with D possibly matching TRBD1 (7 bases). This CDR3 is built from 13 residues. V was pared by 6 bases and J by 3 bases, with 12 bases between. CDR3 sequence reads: CASREGQIYEQYF. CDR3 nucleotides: TGTGCCAGCAGGGAGGGACAGATCTACGAGCAGTACTTC.

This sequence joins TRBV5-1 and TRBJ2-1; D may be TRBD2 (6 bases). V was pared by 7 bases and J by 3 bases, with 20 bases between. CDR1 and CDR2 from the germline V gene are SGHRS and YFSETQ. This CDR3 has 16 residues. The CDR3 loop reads CASQTGLGIIYNEQFF. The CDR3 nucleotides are TGCGCCAGCCAAACGGGACTCGGGATTATCTACAATGAGCAGTTCTTC.

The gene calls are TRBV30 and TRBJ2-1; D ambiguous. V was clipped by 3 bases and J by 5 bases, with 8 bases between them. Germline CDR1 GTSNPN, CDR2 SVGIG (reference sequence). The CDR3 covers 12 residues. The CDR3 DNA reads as TGTGCCTGGAGGACATACGACAATGAGCAGTTCTTC. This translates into CAWRTYDNEQFF. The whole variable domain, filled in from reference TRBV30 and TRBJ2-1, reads SQTIHQWPATLVQPVGSPLSLECTVEGTSNPNLYWYRQAAGRGLQLLFYSVGIGQISSEVPQNLSASRPQDRQFILSSKKLLLSDSGFYLCAWRTYDNEQFFGPGTRLTVL.

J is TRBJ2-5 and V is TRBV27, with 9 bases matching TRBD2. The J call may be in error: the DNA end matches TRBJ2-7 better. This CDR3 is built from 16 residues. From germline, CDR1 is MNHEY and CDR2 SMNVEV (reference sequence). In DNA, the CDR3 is TGTGCCAGCTCGGCCCCCTCGCGGGGGGGCCAGTACGAGCAGTACTTC. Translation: CASSAPSRGGQYEQYF.

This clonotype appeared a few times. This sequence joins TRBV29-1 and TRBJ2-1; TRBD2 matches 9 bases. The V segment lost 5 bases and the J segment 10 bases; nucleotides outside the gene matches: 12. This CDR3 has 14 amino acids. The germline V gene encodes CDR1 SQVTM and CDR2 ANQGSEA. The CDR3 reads CSVNSLAGPPEQFF. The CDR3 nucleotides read TGCAGCGTTAACTCCCTAGCGGGGCCCCCGGAGCAGTTCTTC.

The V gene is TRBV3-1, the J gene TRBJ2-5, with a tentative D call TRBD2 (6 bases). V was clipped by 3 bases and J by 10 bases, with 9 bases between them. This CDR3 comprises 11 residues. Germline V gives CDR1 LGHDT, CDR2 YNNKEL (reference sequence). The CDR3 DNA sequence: TGTGCCAGCAGCCACGGGCGGGACCAGTACTTC. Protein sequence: CASSHGRDQYF.

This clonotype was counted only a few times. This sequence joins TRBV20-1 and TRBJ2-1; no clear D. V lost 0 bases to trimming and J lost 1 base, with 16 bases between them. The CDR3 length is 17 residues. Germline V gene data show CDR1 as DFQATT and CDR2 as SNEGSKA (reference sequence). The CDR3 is CSARDSPRPPSYNEQFF. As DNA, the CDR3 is TGCAGTGCTAGAGATAGCCCGCGACCTCCATCCTACAATGAGCAGTTCTTC.

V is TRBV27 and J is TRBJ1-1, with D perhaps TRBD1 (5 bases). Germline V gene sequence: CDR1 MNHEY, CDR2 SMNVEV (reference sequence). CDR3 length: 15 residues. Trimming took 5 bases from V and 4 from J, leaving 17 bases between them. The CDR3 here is CASSLPWGSSTEAFF. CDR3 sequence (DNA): TGTGCCAGCAGTCTCCCGTGGGGGTCGAGCACTGAAGCTTTCTTT.

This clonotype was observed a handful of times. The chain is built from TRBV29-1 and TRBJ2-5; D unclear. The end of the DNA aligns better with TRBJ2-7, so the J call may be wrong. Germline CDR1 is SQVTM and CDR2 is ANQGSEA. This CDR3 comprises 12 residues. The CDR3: CSVEENMAEQYF. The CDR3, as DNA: TGCAGCGTTGAAGAAAACATGGCCGAGCAGTACTTC.

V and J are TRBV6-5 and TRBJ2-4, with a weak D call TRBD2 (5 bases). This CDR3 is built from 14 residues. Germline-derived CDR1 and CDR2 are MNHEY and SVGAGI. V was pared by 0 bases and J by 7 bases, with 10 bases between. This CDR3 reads CASSYSRASNIQYF. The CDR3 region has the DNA TGTGCCAGCAGTTACTCGCGGGCCTCGAACATTCAGTACTTC.

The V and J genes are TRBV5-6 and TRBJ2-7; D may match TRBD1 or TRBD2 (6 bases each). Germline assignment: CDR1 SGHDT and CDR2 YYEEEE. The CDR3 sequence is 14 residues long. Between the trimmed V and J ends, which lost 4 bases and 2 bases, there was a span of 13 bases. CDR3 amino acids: CASSPGAIPYEQYF. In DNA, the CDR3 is TGTGCCAGCAGCCCGGGGGCAATCCCCTACGAGCAGTACTTC.

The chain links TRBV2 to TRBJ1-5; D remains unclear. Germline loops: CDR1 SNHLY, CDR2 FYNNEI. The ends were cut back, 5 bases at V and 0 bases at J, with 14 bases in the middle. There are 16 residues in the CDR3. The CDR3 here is CASSTDTLYSNQPQHF. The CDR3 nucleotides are TGTGCCAGCAGTACCGACACGCTATATAGCAATCAGCCCCAGCATTTT.

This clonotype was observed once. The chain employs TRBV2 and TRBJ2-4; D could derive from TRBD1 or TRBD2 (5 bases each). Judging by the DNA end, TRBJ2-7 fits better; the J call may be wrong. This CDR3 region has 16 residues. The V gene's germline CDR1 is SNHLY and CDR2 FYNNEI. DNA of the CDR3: TGTGCCAGCAGCCCAGAATATGGGGGATTCTCCTACGAGCAGTACTTC. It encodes CASSPEYGGFSYEQYF.